The 17 T cell receptor beta chains below come from one sample, sequenced in a study of blood T cell repertoires in COVID-19. The repertoire was sequenced with immunoSEQ multiplex PCR; TCRdb's copy has only in-frame clones and lacks some. The sample yields approximately 250,000 clones, 86% seen once. Sequencing was carried out using peripheral blood. The receptors derive from a man aged 25-40 years with active or convalescent COVID-19.

The V call is TRBV5-6, the J call TRBJ1-5; 8 positions agree with TRBD1. The V and J ends lost 0 bases and 4 bases, in that order; junction bases with no gene match: 6. The CDR3 has 16 amino acids. CDR1 is SGHDT and CDR2 is YYEEEE in the germline V gene. The CDR3 DNA reads TGTGCCAGCAGCTTGGGGCAGGGGGCGCGAAATCAGCCCCAGCATTTT. It translates to CASSLGQGARNQPQHF.

The chain combines TRBV27 with TRBJ2-7; D not certain. Germline CDR1 reads MNHEY; CDR2 reads SMNVEV (reference sequence). The V end lost 8 bases, the J end lost 2 bases, and 16 bases lay between the germline ends. This CDR3 region has 14 residues. The CDR3 reads CASAVNPSTYEQYF. CDR3 coding DNA: TGTGCCAGCGCAGTAAACCCCTCGACCTACGAGCAGTACTTC.

This clone was seen only once. The chain recombines TRBV5-6 with TRBJ1-1; D call uncertain. V lost 4 bases and J 5 bases, leaving 12 bases between the germline ends. The CDR3 contains 13 residues. CDR1 is SGHDT and CDR2 is YYEEEE in the germline V gene. CDR3 coding DNA: TGTGCCAGCAGCACTAGTCTTCGGACTGAAGCTTTCTTT. Translated: CASSTSLRTEAFF. The complete variable domain, with remaining parts taken from reference TRBV5-6 and TRBJ1-1, reads DAGVTQSPTHLIKTRGQQVTLRCSPKSGHDTVSWYQQALGQGPQFIFQYYEEEERQRGNFPDRFSGHQFPNYSSELNVNALLLGDSALYLCASSTSLRTEAFFGQGTRLTVV.

V gene TRBV5-4 combines with J gene TRBJ1-4, with D possibly matching TRBD1 (6 bases). CDR1 and CDR2 (germline): SGHNT, YYREEE (reference sequence). V lost 1 base and J 8 bases, leaving 9 bases between the germline ends. The CDR3 spans 13 residues. CDR3 sequence: CASSLPDREKLFF. The CDR3 coding sequence is TGTGCCAGCAGCTTGCCAGACAGGGAAAAACTGTTTTTT.

The sample holds one count of this clone. This chain links TRBV19 with TRBJ1-5, with D possibly being TRBD1 (5 bases). This CDR3 has 14 residues. Germline CDR1 LNHDA, CDR2 SQIVND (reference sequence). The V gene lost 6 bases and the J gene lost 7 bases, with 16 bases spanning the gap. CDR3 amino acids: CASRRVGGEQPQHF. CDR3 DNA sequence: TGTGCCAGTAGACGGGTGGGGGGTGAGCAGCCCCAGCATTTT.

This clone was seen more than once but under ten times. The chain employs TRBV5-4 and TRBJ2-1; D call uncertain. CDR1 and CDR2 from the germline V gene are SGHNT and YYREEE (reference sequence). Deletions cut 0 bases from V and 5 bases from J, with 6 bases between. The CDR3 runs 13 residues. The CDR3, as DNA: TGTGCCAGCAGCTTGGGCGCGAACAATGAGCAGTTCTTC. Residues: CASSLGANNEQFF. Full variable domain (outside the CDR3, taken from reference TRBV5-4 and TRBJ2-1): ETGVTQSPTHLIKTRGQQVTLRCSSQSGHNTVSWYQQALGQGPQFIFQYYREEENGRGNFPPRFSGLQFPNYSSELNVNALELDDSALYLCASSLGANNEQFFGPGTRLTVL.

The rearrangement uses TRBV27 and TRBJ2-5, with 9 bases fitting TRBD2. The V and J ends lost 8 bases and 1 base, in that order; junction bases with no gene match: 8. The CDR3 totals 15 residues. Germline CDR1 is MNHEY and CDR2 is SMNVEV (reference sequence). This chain's CDR3 is CASGWSGGPQETQYF. The CDR3 DNA reads TGTGCCAGCGGTTGGAGCGGGGGGCCCCAAGAGACCCAGTACTTC.

The chain is built from TRBV19 and TRBJ1-4; 7 nucleotides agree with TRBD1. J lost 0 bases, V lost 10 bases, and 5 bases had no gene match. From germline, CDR1 is LNHDA and CDR2 SQIVND (reference sequence). The CDR3 is 14 residues long. CDR3 in DNA: TGTGCCACCGGGACAGCCACAACTAATGAAAAACTGTTTTTT. Amino acids: CATGTATTNEKLFF.

This rearrangement joins TRBV19 to TRBJ2-7; D remains unclear. Trimming pared 5 bases from V and 3 bases from J, leaving 20 bases between. Germline-derived CDR1 and CDR2 are LNHDA and SQIVND (reference sequence). This CDR3 is built from 16 residues. CDR3 DNA sequence: TGTGCCAGTAGTCCCGCCCCAGGTCGTCTTTACTACGAGCAGTACTTC. Translating it yields CASSPAPGRLYYEQYF.

The chain couples TRBV18 to TRBJ1-1; no clear D gene. Looked up from germline, CDR1 is KGHSH and CDR2 is LQKENI. The germline V and J ends were trimmed by 7 bases and 0 bases, with 15 bases remaining between them. This CDR3 is 15 amino acids long. The CDR3 DNA follows: TGTGCCAGCTTTCCGGGTAACCGTTTGAACACTGAAGCTTTCTTT. It translates to CASFPGNRLNTEAFF.

This chain connects TRBV28 to TRBJ1-6; unclear D gene. CDR1 is MDHEN and CDR2 is SYDVKM in the germline V gene. V was shortened by 5 bases and J by 3 bases, with 11 bases between the two germline ends. There are 15 residues in the CDR3. CDR3 amino acids: CASSVRRSYNSPLHF. As DNA, the CDR3 is TGTGCCAGCAGTGTGAGACGGAGCTATAATTCACCCCTCCACTTT.

This chain joins TRBV2 and TRBJ1-1; TRBD1 agrees at 8 bases. Germline CDR1 reads SNHLY; CDR2 reads FYNNEI. The CDR3 covers 14 residues. The J segment lost 4 bases and the V segment lost 6 bases, leaving 7 bases of the junction unmatched. CDR3 sequence reads: CASSRQGLATEAFF. The DNA for the CDR3 is TGTGCCAGCAGCCGACAGGGGCTGGCCACTGAAGCTTTCTTT.

The rearrangement joins TRBV7-2 to TRBJ2-2; possibly TRBD2 for D (7 bases). Looked up from germline, CDR1 is SGHTA and CDR2 is FQGNSA. The CDR3 is 15 amino acids. V was clipped by 6 bases and J by 4 bases, with 15 bases between them. The CDR3 spells CASSYAGATTGELFF. In nucleotides, the CDR3 is TGTGCCAGCAGTTATGCGGGGGCCACCACCGGGGAGCTGTTTTTT.

V and J are TRBV27 and TRBJ1-5; no clear D gene. Per germline, CDR1 MNHEY and CDR2 SMNVEV (reference sequence). The CDR3 runs 15 residues. The V end was cut by 1 base, the J end by 4 bases, with 11 bases between. The CDR3 spells CASSLLAELNQPQHF. The CDR3 coding sequence is TGTGCCAGCAGTTTATTGGCGGAACTTAATCAGCCCCAGCATTTT.

This chain joins TRBV21-1 and TRBJ2-2; TRBD1 was called by the table and not checked on the DNA. TRBV21-1 is an annotated pseudogene. The CDR3 extends over 17 amino acids. The CDR3 nucleotides read TGTGCCAGCACTCAACCCCGCAGGGCCCAGGCCACCGGGGAGCTGTTTTTT. This gives the protein CASTQPRRAQATGELFF.

The chain recombines TRBV11-3 with TRBJ2-2, with D unclear. Germline CDR1 and CDR2: SGHNT and YENEEA. This CDR3 region has 14 residues. V dropped 1 base and J dropped 1 base, with 4 bases sitting between them. Here the CDR3 reads CASSLAGNTGELFF. CDR3 DNA: TGTGCCAGCAGCTTAGCAGGGAACACCGGGGAGCTGTTTTTT.

This chain joins TRBV5-6 and TRBJ2-3, with D hard to call. Germline CDR1 is SGHDT and CDR2 is YYEEEE. The germline V and J ends were trimmed by 0 bases and 7 bases, with 6 bases remaining between them. There are 12 residues in the CDR3. The CDR3 loop reads CASSLAGYTQYF. CDR3 DNA sequence: TGTGCCAGCAGCTTGGCCGGGTATACGCAGTATTTT.